The TCR beta chain under discussion was sequenced for a study of monozygotic twins with inflammatory bowel disease. Study results and limitations: Variability may have been added to patient repertoires by differing immunosuppressive treatments. IBD patients displayed reduced TCRbeta diversity (inverse Simpson) when set against healthy co-twins.

Making cDNA involved eight separate reactions per sample. From its re-call of the 5' RACE reads, TCRdb lists each CDR3 protein once, without DNA. This sample's clone table lists fewer than 450,000 distinct CDR3 sequences. Every donor provided one blood sample measuring approximately 2.5 ml. The CDR3 runs to 16 residues. From germline, CDR1 is MNHEY and CDR2 SVGAGI. As for this clonotype: Its antigen is as yet unknown.

The gene calls are TRBV6-5 and TRBJ2-1; the TCRdb call, TRBD1, lacks DNA for checking. The receptor comes from a human donor with ulcerative colitis or Crohn's disease, or a healthy co-twin of an affected twin (not recorded which). Sequenced input: blood. CDR3 residues: CASSYSFGGSYNEQFF.